Listed below are T cell receptor beta chains from one sample, sequenced in a study of vaccination and CD4 T cells after COVID-19. No antigen has been identified for these receptors. One entry per CDR3 protein, called by TCRdb with MiXCR from the PCR reads. The sample has roughly 16,000 distinct CDR3 sequences, 72% seen once; the top ten hold about a sixth. Sequences were obtained from CD4+ T cells from blood, cultured in vitro. These receptors were collected from a human donor who had recovered from COVID-19. Each CDR3 is given with its conserved first and last residue. A D gene is named only where the DNA matches it firmly. The size field is filled for only some rows; it gives once, few, many or a size class.

15,TRBV6-1,TRBD1,NA,TRBJ1-1,CASSRMDRLLSEAFF,TGTGCCAGCAGCCGGATGGACAGGCTGCTATCTGAAGCTTTCTTT
15,TRBV20-1,TRBD2,NA,TRBJ2-5,CSARDGREAVETQYF,TGCAGTGCTAGAGATGGGCGGGAGGCCGTAGAGACCCAGTACTTC
14,TRBV7-2,TRBD1,NA,TRBJ2-1,CASSRSRDSDEQFF,TGTGCCAGCAGCAGATCCCGGGACAGCGATGAGCAGTTCTTC
16,TRBV20-1,TRBD1,NA,TRBJ1-6,CSAGRVGQGQSSPLHF,TGCAGTGCGGGAAGGGTGGGGCAGGGACAGAGTTCACCCCTCCACTTT
17,TRBV11-2,NA,NA,TRBJ2-7,CASSLTDRPISSYEQYF,TGTGCCAGCAGCCTAACAGACCGTCCCATATCGTCCTACGAGCAGTACTTC
15,TRBV4-3,TRBD1,NA,TRBJ1-3,CASSLTGLGGNTIYF,TGCGCCAGCAGTCTGACAGGGCTTGGGGGAAACACCATATATTTT
17,TRBV7-2,TRBD2,NA,TRBJ2-5,CASSLKVAGASSGAQYF,TGTGCCAGCAGCTTAAAGGTAGCGGGGGCATCCAGTGGGGCCCAGTACTTC
15,TRBV20-1,NA,NA,TRBJ2-3,CSAKSSLGSADTQYF,TGCAGTGCCAAGAGTTCTTTGGGGAGCGCAGATACGCAGTATTTT
15,TRBV20-1,TRBD1,few,TRBJ1-1,CSARARGRRNTEAFF,TGCAGTGCTAGGGCCAGGGGGCGTAGGAACACTGAAGCTTTCTTT
16,TRBV20-1,NA,NA,TRBJ1-1,CSASSLSWQENTEAFF,TGCAGTGCTAGTAGTCTCTCCTGGCAGGAGAACACTGAAGCTTTCTTT
12,TRBV28,NA,NA,TRBJ2-3,CASSSTWDTQYF,TGTGCCAGCAGTTCGACCTGGGATACGCAGTATTTT
14,TRBV20-1,NA,NA,TRBJ1-1,CSAPRGGLWAEAFF,TGCAGTGCCCCACGTGGAGGCCTCTGGGCTGAAGCTTTCTTT
16,TRBV20-1,NA,NA,TRBJ1-5,CSATPRGQNSNQPQHF,TGCAGTGCTACTCCCCGGGGGCAAAATAGCAATCAGCCCCAGCATTTT
12,TRBV20-1,NA,NA,TRBJ1-1,CSVPRGNTEAFF,TGCAGTGTTCCGCGGGGGAACACTGAAGCTTTCTTT
18,TRBV6-1,NA,NA,TRBJ1-5,CASTPGQGVLGSNQPQHF,TGTGCCAGCACCCCCGGGCAGGGAGTGTTAGGGAGCAATCAGCCCCAGCATTTT
14,TRBV7-2,NA,NA,TRBJ2-1,CASSLISSYNEQFF,TGTGCCAGCAGCCTCATTAGCTCCTACAATGAGCAGTTCTTC
14,TRBV28,NA,NA,TRBJ1-2,CASSIGGQSYGYTF,TGTGCCAGCAGCATCGGAGGACAGAGCTATGGCTACACCTTC
13,TRBV6-1,NA,few,TRBJ2-4,CASSEDTGTLQYF,TGTGCCAGCAGTGAGGATACCGGGACACTTCAGTACTTC
16,TRBV28,TRBD1,NA,TRBJ2-2,CASSFRRQGGTGELFF,TGTGCCAGCAGTTTCCGCCGACAGGGGGGCACCGGGGAGCTGTTTTTT
15,TRBV10-3,TRBD2,NA,TRBJ2-1,CAISGDYKPYNEQFF,TGTGCCATCAGTGGGGACTATAAACCTTACAATGAGCAGTTCTTC
14,TRBV7-9,NA,NA,TRBJ1-3,CASSRIEGGNTIYF,TGTGCCAGCAGCCGCATTGAAGGTGGAAACACCATATATTTT
11,TRBV14,NA,once,TRBJ2-5,CASSQEQTQYF,TGTGCCAGCAGCCAAGAACAGACCCAGTACTTC
12,TRBV30,NA,NA,TRBJ2-5,CAWSVRMETQYF,TGTGCCTGGAGTGTTCGTATGGAGACCCAGTACTTC
17,TRBV6-1,NA,NA,TRBJ2-7,CASRPTYGDLTTYEQYF,TGTGCCAGCAGACCAACGTACGGAGATCTGACAACCTACGAGCAGTACTTC
13,TRBV20-1,NA,NA,TRBJ2-1,CSAPRPGDNEQFF,TGCAGTGCTCCCCGACCCGGGGACAATGAGCAGTTCTTC
14,TRBV6-1,NA,NA,TRBJ2-7,CASSEAFSGYEQYF,TGTGCCAGCAGTGAAGCGTTCTCCGGCTACGAGCAGTACTTC
17,TRBV6-5,TRBD2,large,TRBJ2-3,CASSSQALAGSTDTQYF,TGTGCCAGCAGTTCCCAAGCCCTAGCGGGAAGCACAGATACGCAGTATTTT
13,TRBV27,NA,few,TRBJ1-2,CASSSRRDYGYTF,TGTGCCAGCAGTTCCCGGAGGGACTATGGCTACACCTTC
13,TRBV11-1,NA,once,TRBJ1-2,CASSRDGAYGYTF,TGTGCCAGCAGCCGGGACGGGGCCTATGGCTACACCTTC
14,TRBV6-5,TRBD1,once,TRBJ2-7,CASSYGTGTYEQYF,TGTGCCAGCAGTTACGGGACAGGGACCTACGAGCAGTACTTC
16,TRBV6-1,NA,NA,TRBJ1-3,CASRKDGYMSGNTIYF,TGTGCCAGCAGAAAGGACGGCTACATGAGCGGAAACACCATATATTTT
16,TRBV7-9,TRBD1,few,TRBJ1-2,CASTPGGTARYYGYTF,TGTGCCAGCACTCCGGGTGGGACAGCGAGATACTATGGCTACACCTTC
15,TRBV28,NA,NA,TRBJ2-7,CASSLGGSDSYEQYF,TGTGCCAGCAGTTTGGGGGGGTCGGACAGCTACGAGCAGTACTTC
14,TRBV20-1,TRBD2,NA,TRBJ2-3,CSAVAGTSTDTQYF,TGCAGTGCTGTAGCGGGTACTAGCACAGATACGCAGTATTTT
16,TRBV27,NA,NA,TRBJ2-6,CASSPHPGVGANVLTF,TGTGCCAGCAGTCCCCACCCAGGGGTTGGGGCCAACGTCCTGACTTTC
15,TRBV20-1,NA,few,TRBJ1-2,CSARDGGVRSHGYTF,TGCAGTGCTAGAGATGGGGGAGTTCGCTCTCATGGCTACACCTTC
15,TRBV27,TRBD1,few,TRBJ2-7,CASSSPGQDYYEQYF,TGTGCCAGCAGTTCCCCGGGACAGGACTACTACGAGCAGTACTTC
16,TRBV7-2,TRBD2,NA,TRBJ2-7,CASSLAASGSLYEQYF,TGTGCCAGCAGCTTAGCCGCTAGCGGGAGTCTCTACGAGCAGTACTTC
15,TRBV6-1,TRBD2,NA,TRBJ2-2,CASGTGTSGTGELFF,TGTGCCAGCGGAACCGGGACTAGCGGCACCGGGGAGCTGTTTTTT
12,TRBV20-1,NA,NA,TRBJ2-1,CSARRDHNEQFF,TGCAGTGCTAGAAGGGATCACAATGAGCAGTTCTTC
15,TRBV6-2/TRBV6-3,TRBD1,once,TRBJ1-2,CASSRGQAGRDGYTF,TGTGCCAGCAGTCGCGGACAGGCGGGTCGGGATGGCTACACCTTC
15,TRBV20-1,NA,NA,TRBJ1-5,CSARDRGSSNQPQHF,TGCAGTGCTAGAGATCGGGGGAGTAGCAATCAGCCCCAGCATTTT
14,TRBV12-3/TRBV12-4,NA,NA,TRBJ2-2,CASSFKPLGGELFF,TGTGCCAGCAGTTTTAAACCGCTCGGCGGGGAGCTGTTTTTT
14,TRBV7-2,NA,NA,TRBJ1-2,CASSRWGGAGGYTF,TGTGCCAGCAGCCGGTGGGGAGGGGCTGGTGGCTACACCTTC